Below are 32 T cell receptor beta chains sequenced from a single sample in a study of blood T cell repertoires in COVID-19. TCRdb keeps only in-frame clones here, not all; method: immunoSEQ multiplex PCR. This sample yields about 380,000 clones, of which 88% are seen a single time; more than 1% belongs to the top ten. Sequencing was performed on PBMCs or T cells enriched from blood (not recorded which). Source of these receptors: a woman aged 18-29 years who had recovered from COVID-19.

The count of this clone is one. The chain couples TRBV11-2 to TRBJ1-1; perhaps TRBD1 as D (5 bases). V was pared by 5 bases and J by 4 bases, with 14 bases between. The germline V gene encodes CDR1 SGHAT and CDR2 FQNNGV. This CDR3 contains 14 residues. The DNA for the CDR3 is TGTGCCAGCAGCCCCATACAGGTTTTCACTGAAGCTTTCTTT. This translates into CASSPIQVFTEAFF.

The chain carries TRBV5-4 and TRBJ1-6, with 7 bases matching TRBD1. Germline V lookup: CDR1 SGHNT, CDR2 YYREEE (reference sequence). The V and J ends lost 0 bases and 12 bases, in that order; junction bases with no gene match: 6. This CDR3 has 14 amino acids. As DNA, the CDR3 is TGTGCCAGCAGCTTGGATGAGACAGGGCGACCCCTCCACTTT. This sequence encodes CASSLDETGRPLHF.

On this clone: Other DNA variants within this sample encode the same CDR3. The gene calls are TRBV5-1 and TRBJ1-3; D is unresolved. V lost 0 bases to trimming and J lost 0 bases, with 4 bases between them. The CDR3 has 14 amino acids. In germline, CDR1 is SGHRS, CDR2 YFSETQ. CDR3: CASSLGSSGNTIYF. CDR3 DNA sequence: TGCGCCAGCAGCTTGGGCAGCTCTGGAAACACCATATATTTT.

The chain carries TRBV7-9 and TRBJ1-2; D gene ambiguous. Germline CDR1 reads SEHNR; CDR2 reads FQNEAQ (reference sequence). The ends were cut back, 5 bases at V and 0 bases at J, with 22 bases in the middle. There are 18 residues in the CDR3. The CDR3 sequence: CASSPHYGGRGSNYGYTF. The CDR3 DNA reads TGTGCCAGCAGCCCCCATTATGGAGGCAGAGGATCTAACTATGGCTACACCTTC. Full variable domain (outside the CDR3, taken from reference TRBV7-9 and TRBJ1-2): DTGVSQNPRHKITKRGQNVTFRCDPISEHNRLYWYRQTLGQGPEFLTYFQNEAQLEKSRLLSDRFSAERPKGSFSTLEIQRTEQGDSAMYLCASSPHYGGRGSNYGYTFGSGTRLTVV.

The CDR3 DNA follows: TGTGCCAGCAGCTTCGGATTTTCAGCCGGGGTAGTGTTTTTT. Residues: CASSFGFSAGVVFF. This rearrangement joins TRBV5-8 to TRBJ1-4; D unresolved. The CDR3 is 14 residues long. V lost 2 bases to trimming and J lost 15 bases, with 20 bases between them. Germline V lookup: CDR1 SGHTS, CDR2 YDEGEE.

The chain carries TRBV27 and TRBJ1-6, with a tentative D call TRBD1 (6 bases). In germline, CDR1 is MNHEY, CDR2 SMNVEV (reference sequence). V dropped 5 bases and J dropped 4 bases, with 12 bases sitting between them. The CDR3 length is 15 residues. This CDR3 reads CASSLQGHYNSPLHF. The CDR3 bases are TGTGCCAGCAGTCTCCAGGGACATTATAATTCACCCCTCCACTTT.

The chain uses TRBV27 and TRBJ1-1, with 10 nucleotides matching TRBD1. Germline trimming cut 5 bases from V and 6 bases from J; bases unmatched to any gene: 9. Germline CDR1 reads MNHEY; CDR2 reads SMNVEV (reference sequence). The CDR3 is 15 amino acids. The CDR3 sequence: CASSQGQGSFAEAFF. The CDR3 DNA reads TGTGCCAGCAGTCAGGGACAGGGGTCTTTCGCTGAAGCTTTCTTT.

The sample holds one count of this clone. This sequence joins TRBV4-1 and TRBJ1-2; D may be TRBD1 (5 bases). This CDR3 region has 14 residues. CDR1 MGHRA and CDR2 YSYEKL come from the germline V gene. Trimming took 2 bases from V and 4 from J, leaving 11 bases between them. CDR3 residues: CASSQRTGTYGYTF. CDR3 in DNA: TGCGCCAGCAGCCAACGAACAGGTACCTATGGCTACACCTTC.

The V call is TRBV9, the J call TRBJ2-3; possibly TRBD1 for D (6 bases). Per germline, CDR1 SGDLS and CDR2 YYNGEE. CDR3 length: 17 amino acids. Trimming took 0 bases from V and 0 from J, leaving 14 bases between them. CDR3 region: CASSVEAGEFSTDTQYF. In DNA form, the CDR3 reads TGTGCCAGCAGCGTAGAGGCAGGGGAGTTTAGCACAGATACGCAGTATTTT.

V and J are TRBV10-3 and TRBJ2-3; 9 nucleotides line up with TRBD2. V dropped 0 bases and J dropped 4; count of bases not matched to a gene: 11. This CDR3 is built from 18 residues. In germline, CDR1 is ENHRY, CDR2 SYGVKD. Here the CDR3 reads CAISESLAGRRRSDTQYF. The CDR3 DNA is TGTGCCATCAGTGAGTCCCTAGCGGGGCGCCGCCGGTCAGATACGCAGTATTTT.

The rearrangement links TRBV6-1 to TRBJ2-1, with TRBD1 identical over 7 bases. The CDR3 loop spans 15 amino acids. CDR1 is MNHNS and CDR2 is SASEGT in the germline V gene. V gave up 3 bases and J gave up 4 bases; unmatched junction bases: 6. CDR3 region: CASSDRQGPYNEQFF. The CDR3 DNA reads TGTGCCAGCAGTGACCGACAGGGACCATACAATGAGCAGTTCTTC.

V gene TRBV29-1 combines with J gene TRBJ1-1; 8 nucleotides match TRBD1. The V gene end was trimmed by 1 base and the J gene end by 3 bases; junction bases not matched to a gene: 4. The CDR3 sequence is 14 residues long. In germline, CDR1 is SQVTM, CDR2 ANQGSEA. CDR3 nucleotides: TGCAGCGTTGAAGGCAACAGGGGGGACACTGAAGCTTTCTTT. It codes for CSVEGNRGDTEAFF.

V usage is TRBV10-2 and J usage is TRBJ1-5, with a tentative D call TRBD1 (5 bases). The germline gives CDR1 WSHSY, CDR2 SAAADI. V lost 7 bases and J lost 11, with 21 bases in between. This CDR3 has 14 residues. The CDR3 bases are TGCGCCAGCACCCAGGCAGGGATTTATGGAGCCCAGCATTTT. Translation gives CASTQAGIYGAQHF.

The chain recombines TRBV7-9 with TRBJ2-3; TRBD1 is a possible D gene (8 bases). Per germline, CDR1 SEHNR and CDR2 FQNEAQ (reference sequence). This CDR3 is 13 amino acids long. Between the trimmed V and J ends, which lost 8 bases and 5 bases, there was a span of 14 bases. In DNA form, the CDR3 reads TGTGCCAGCTCACAGGGGGGGGAAGATACGCAGTATTTT. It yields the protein CASSQGGEDTQYF. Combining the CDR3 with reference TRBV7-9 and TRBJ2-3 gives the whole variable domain DTGVSQNPRHKITKRGQNVTFRCDPISEHNRLYWYRQTLGQGPEFLTYFQNEAQLEKSRLLSDRFSAERPKGSFSTLEIQRTEQGDSAMYLCASSQGGEDTQYFGPGTRLTVL.

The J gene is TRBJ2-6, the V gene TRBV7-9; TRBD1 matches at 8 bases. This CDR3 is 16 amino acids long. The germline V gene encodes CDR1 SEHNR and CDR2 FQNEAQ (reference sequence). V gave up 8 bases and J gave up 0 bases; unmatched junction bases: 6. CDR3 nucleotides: TGTGCCAGCCTAACAGGGGGAGGCTCTGGGGCCAACGTCCTGACTTTC. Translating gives CASLTGGGSGANVLTF.

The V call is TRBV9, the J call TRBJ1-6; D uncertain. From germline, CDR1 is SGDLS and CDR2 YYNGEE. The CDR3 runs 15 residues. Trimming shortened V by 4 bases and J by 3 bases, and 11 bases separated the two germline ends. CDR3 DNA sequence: TGTGCCAGCAGCCCCCAAGGGAGCTATAATTCACCCCTCCACTTT. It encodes CASSPQGSYNSPLHF.

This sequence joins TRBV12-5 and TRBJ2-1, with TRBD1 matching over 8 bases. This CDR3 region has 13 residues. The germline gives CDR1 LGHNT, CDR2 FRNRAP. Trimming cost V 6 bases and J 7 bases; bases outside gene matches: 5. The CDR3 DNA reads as TGTGCTAGTGGATACAGGGGGTGGAATGAGCAGTTCTTC. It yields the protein CASGYRGWNEQFF.

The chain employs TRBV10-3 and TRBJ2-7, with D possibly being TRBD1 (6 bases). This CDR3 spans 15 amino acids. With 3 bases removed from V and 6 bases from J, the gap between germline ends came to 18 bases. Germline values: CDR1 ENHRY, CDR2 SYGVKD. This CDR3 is CAISDTGTSAREQYF. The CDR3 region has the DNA TGTGCCATCAGTGACACCGGGACATCGGCCCGCGAGCAGTACTTC.

The CDR3 DNA reads TGTGCCAGCAGAGCGGGGGGTTATAGCAATCAGCCCCAGCATTTT. It is translated as CASRAGGYSNQPQHF. This sequence joins TRBV6-5 and TRBJ1-5, with TRBD1 as a possible D gene (5 bases). The CDR3 is 15 residues long. The ends were cut back, 6 bases at V and 0 bases at J, with 12 bases in the middle. Germline lookup yields CDR1 MNHEY and CDR2 SVGAGI.

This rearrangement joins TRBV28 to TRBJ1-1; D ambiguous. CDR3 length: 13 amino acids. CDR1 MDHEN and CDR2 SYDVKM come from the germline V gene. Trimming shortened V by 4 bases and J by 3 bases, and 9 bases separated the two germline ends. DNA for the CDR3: TGTGCCAGCAGTTACCCCGGGGACACTGAAGCTTTCTTT. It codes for CASSYPGDTEAFF.

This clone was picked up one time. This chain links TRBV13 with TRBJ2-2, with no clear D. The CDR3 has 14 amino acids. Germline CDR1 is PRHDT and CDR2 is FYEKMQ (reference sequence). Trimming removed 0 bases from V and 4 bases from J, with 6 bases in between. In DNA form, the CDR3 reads TGTGCCAGCAGCTTAGGCCGGTCCACCGGGGAGCTGTTTTTT. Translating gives CASSLGRSTGELFF.

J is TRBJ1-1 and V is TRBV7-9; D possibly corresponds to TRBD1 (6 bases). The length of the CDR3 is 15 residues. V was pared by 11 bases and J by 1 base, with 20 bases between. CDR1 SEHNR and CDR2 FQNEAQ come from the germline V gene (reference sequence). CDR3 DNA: TGTGCCTCAAGAGGGGGGGCAGGGCCGAACACTGAAGCTTTCTTT. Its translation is CASRGGAGPNTEAFF.

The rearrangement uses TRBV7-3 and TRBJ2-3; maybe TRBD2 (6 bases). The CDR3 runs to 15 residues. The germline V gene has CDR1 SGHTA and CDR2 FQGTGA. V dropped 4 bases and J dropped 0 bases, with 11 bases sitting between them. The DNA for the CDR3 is TGTGCCAGCAGCTCGGGACTCCTCAGCACAGATACGCAGTATTTT. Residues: CASSSGLLSTDTQYF.

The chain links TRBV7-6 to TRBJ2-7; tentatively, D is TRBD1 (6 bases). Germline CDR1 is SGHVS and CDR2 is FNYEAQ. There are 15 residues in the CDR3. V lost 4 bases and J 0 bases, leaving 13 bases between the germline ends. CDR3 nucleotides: TGTGCCAGCAGCTCCTCCGACAGGTCCTCCTACGAGCAGTACTTC. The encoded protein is CASSSSDRSSYEQYF.

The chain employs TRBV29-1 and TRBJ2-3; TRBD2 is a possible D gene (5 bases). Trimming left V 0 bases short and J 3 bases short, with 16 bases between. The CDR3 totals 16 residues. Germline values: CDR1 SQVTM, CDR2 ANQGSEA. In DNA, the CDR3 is TGCAGCGTTGAAGATGCGGGCTGGCGGAGGACAGATACGCAGTATTTT. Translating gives CSVEDAGWRRTDTQYF.

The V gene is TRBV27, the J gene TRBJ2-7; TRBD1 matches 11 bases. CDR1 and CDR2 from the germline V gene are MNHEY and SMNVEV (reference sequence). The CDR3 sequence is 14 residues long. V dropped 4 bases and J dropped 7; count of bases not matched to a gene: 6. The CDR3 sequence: CASSWGQGGEEQYF. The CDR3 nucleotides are TGTGCCAGCAGTTGGGGACAGGGGGGAGAGGAGCAGTACTTC.

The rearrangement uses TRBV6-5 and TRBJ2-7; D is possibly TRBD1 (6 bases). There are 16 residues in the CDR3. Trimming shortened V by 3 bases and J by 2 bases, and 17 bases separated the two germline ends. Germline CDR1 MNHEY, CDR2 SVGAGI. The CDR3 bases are TGTGCCAGCAGTTATACCCCCGGGACACTAACCTACGAGCAGTACTTC. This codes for CASSYTPGTLTYEQYF.

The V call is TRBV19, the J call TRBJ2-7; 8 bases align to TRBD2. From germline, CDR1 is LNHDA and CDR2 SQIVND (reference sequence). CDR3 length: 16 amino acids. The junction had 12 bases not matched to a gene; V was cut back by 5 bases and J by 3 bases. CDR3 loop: CASSLLSGGLFYEQYF. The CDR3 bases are TGTGCCAGTAGTTTACTCAGCGGGGGCCTTTTCTACGAGCAGTACTTC.

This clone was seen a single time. Here the CDR3 reads CASSDAGTTYTDTQYF. The CDR3 DNA reads as TGTGCCAGCAGCGACGCCGGGACTACATACACAGATACGCAGTATTTT. The chain has TRBV5-8 and TRBJ2-3; TRBD2 aligns across 7 bases. Trimming took 4 bases from V and 2 from J; bases not matched to a gene: 10. Germline V gives CDR1 SGHTS, CDR2 YDEGEE. CDR3 length: 16 amino acids.

The CDR3 region is CASSHDLAGGVLDTQYF. The CDR3 DNA sequence: TGTGCCAGCAGCCACGACCTAGCGGGGGGGGTTCTGGATACGCAGTATTTT. The chain uses TRBV5-4 and TRBJ2-3; 12 bases are a match to TRBD2. The V segment lost 4 bases and the J segment 6 bases; nucleotides outside the gene matches: 12. Per the germline V gene, CDR1 is SGHNT and CDR2 is YYREEE (reference sequence). There are 17 residues in the CDR3.

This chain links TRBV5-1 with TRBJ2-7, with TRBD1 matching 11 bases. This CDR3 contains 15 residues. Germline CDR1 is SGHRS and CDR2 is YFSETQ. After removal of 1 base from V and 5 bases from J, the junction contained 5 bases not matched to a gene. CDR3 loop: CASSLSGTGGNEQYF. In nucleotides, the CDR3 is TGCGCCAGCAGCTTGTCAGGGACAGGGGGGAACGAGCAGTACTTC.

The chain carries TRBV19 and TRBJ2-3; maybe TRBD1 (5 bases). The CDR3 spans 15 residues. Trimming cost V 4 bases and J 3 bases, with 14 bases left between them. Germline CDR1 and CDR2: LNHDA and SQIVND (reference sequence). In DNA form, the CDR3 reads TGTGCCAGTAGTAGTAGGACGCAGGGAACAGATACGCAGTATTTT. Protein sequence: CASSSRTQGTDTQYF.